The 5 T cell receptor beta chains below all came from one sample that was sequenced in a study of T cell responses to AZD1222 COVID-19 vaccine. Method: immunoSEQ multiplex PCR; TCRdb's copy keeps in-frame clones and lacks some. The table shows 150,000 to 180,000 clones, with around nine tenths occurring only once. This material consisted of peripheral blood, taken after recovery from COVID-19. The source of these receptors is an adult who had recovered from COVID-19.

The chain has TRBV4-3 and TRBJ2-7; D unresolved. This CDR3 has 15 amino acids. With 1 base removed from V and 2 bases from J, the gap between germline ends came to 12 bases. Germline-derived CDR1 and CDR2 are LGHNA and YSLEER. CDR3 region: CASSQGTPGAYEQYF. Here the CDR3 DNA reads TGCGCCAGCAGCCAAGGTACACCCGGAGCCTACGAGCAGTACTTC.

The gene calls are TRBV12-3 or TRBV12-4 and TRBJ2-2; D call uncertain. The CDR3 has 13 amino acids. Deletions cut 10 bases from V and 6 bases from J, with 15 bases between. The DNA of the CDR3 is TGTGCCACCCGGAAGACGTCGGCCGGGGAGCTGTTTTTT. This translates into CATRKTSAGELFF.

The V and J genes are TRBV4-2 and TRBJ2-3; 11 bases are shared with TRBD2. This CDR3 is built from 16 residues. Germline assignment: CDR1 LGHNA and CDR2 YNFKEQ. Trimming at V came to 2 bases and at J to 1 base, leaving 2 bases not matched to a gene. The CDR3 region has the DNA TGTGCCAGCAGCCAACCGACTAGCGGGGGCACAGATACGCAGTATTTT. Protein: CASSQPTSGGTDTQYF.

This clone was counted only a few times. The chain combines TRBV6-1 with TRBJ2-5; 7 nucleotides line up with TRBD2. From germline, CDR1 is MNHNS and CDR2 SASEGT. Germline trimming cut 3 bases from V and 5 bases from J; bases unmatched to any gene: 9. The CDR3 runs to 15 residues. The CDR3 loop reads CASSDKAGVMETQYF. The CDR3 nucleotides are TGTGCCAGCAGTGACAAGGCGGGAGTGATGGAGACCCAGTACTTC.

The J gene is TRBJ2-5, the V gene TRBV5-1; 7 bases align to TRBD1. CDR3 size: 14 residues. From germline, CDR1 is SGHRS and CDR2 YFSETQ. J was trimmed by 1 base and V by 4 bases; bases with no gene match: 4. In nucleotides, the CDR3 is TGCGCCAGCAGCCTGGGGACAGTCCAAGAGACCCAGTACTTC. Translated, it gives CASSLGTVQETQYF. Together with reference TRBV5-1 and TRBJ2-5, the CDR3 gives the full variable domain: KAGVTQTPRYLIKTRGQQVTLSCSPISGHRSVSWYQQTPGQGLQFLFEYFSETQRNKGNFPGRFSGRQFSNSRSEMNVSTLELGDSALYLCASSLGTVQETQYFGPGTRLLVL.